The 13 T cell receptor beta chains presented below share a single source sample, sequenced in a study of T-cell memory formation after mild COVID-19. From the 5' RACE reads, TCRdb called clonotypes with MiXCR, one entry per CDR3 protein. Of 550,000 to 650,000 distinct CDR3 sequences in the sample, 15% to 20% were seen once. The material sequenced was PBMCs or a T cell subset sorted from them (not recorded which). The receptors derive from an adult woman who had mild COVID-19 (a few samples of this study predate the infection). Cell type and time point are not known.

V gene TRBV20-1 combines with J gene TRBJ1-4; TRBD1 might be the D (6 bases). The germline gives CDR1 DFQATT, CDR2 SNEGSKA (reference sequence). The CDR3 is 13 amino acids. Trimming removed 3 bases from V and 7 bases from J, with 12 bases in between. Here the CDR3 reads CSARVGAREKLFF. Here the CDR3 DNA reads TGCAGTGCTAGGGTGGGGGCGCGTGAAAAACTGTTTTTT.

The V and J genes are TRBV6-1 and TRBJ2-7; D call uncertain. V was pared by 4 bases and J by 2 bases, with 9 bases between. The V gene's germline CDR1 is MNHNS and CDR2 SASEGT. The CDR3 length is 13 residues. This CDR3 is CASSGRLAYEQYF. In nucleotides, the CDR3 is TGTGCCAGCAGTGGACGGTTAGCCTACGAGCAGTACTTC.

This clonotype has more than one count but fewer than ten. The CDR3 DNA reads as TGTGCCAGCAGGACCACCCTCTTGGAGGATACGCAGTATTTT. Its protein is CASRTTLLEDTQYF. This chain links TRBV12-3 or TRBV12-4 with TRBJ2-3; D gene unclear. V lost 6 bases and J 6 bases, leaving 16 bases between the germline ends. The CDR3 length is 14 residues.

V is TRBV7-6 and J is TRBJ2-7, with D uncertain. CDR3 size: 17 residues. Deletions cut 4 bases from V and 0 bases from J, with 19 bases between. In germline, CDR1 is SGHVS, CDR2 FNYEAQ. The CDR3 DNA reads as TGTGCCAGCAGCTATACATCTGTTCCCACCAGCTCCTACGAGCAGTACTTC. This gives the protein CASSYTSVPTSSYEQYF.

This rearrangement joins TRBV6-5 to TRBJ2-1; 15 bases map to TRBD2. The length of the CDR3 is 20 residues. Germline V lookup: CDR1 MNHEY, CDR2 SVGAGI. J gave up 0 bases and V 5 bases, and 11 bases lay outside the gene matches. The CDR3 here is CASSTGTSGRSLSSYNEQFF. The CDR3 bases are TGTGCCAGCAGTACCGGGACTAGCGGGAGGTCCTTAAGCTCCTACAATGAGCAGTTCTTC.

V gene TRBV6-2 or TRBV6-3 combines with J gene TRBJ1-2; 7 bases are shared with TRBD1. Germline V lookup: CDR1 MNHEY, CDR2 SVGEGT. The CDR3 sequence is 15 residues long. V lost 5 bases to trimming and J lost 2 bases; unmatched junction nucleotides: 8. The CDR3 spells CASSPRQGWNYGYTF. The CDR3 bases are TGTGCCAGCAGTCCAAGACAGGGATGGAACTATGGCTACACCTTC.

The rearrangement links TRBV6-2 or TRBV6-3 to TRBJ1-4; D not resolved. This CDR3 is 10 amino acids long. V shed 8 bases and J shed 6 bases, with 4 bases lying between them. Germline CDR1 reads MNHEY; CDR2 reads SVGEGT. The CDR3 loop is CASGDEKLFF. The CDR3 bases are TGTGCCAGCGGAGATGAAAAACTGTTTTTT.

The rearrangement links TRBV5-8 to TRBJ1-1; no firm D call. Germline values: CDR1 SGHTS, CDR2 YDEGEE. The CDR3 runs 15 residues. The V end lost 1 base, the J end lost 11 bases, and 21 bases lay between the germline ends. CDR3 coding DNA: TGTGCCAGCAGCTTGTTGAGGAGGCCTTTAAATAGGGCTTTCTTT. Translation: CASSLLRRPLNRAFF.

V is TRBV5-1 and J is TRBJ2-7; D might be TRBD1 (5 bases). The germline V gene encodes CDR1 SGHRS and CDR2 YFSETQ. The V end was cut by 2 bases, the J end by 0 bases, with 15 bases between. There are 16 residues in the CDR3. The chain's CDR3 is CASSFRGSVSSYEQYF. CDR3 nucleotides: TGCGCCAGCAGCTTTAGGGGTTCGGTGAGCTCCTACGAGCAGTACTTC.

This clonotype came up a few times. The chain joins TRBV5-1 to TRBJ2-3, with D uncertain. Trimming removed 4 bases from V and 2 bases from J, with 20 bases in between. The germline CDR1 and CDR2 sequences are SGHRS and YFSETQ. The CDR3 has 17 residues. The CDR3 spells CASSRTYQDHITDTQYF. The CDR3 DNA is TGCGCCAGCAGCCGAACCTACCAGGATCACATCACAGATACGCAGTATTTT.

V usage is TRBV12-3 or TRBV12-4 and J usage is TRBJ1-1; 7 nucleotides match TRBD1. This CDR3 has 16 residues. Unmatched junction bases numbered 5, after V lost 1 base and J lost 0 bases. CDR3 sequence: CASSLEGAGMNTEAFF. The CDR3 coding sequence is TGTGCCAGCAGTTTAGAGGGGGCGGGGATGAACACTGAAGCTTTCTTT.

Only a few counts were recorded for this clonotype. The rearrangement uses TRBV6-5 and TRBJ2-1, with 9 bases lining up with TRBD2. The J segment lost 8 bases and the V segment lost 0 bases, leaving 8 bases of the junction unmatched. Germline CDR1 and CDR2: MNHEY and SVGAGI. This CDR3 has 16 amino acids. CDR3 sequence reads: CASSYSSIAGVDEQFF. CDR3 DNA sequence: TGTGCCAGCAGTTACTCGTCAATAGCGGGAGTAGATGAGCAGTTCTTC.

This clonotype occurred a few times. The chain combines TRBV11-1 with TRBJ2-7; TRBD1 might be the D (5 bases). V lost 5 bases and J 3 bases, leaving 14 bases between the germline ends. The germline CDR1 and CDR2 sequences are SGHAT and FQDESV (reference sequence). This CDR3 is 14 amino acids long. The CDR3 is CASSEDSAGYEQYF. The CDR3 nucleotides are TGTGCCAGCAGCGAAGACAGCGCAGGCTACGAGCAGTACTTC.